The clone carrying this T cell receptor (beta chain) was detected only a few times. The junction departs from germline at one end; a sequencing error may be responsible. The germline V gene encodes CDR1 MDHEN and CDR2 SYDVKM. CDR3 length: 13 amino acids. The entry originates in a study of T cell responses to AZD1222 COVID-19 vaccine. Method: immunoSEQ multiplex PCR; TCRdb's copy keeps in-frame clones and lacks some. Of under 90,000 clones detected, about 80% appear once; the ten largest clones hold 1.3%. The sample in question was peripheral blood, obtained 28 days after the second AZD1222 dose. This chain joins TRBV28 and TRBJ1-4; D gene ambiguous. This receptor was obtained from an adult who received the AZD1222 COVID-19 vaccine. CDR3 amino acids: CAISNGLGEKLFF. CDR3 nucleotide sequence: TGTGCCATCAGTAACGGGCTAGGTGAAAAACTGTTTTTT. The full variable domain, in which reference TRBV28 and TRBJ1-4 provide the parts outside the CDR3, is DVKVTQSSRYLVKRTGEKVFLECVQDMDHENMFWYRQDPGLGLRLIYFSYDVKMKEKGDIPEGYSVSREKKERFSLILESASTNQTSMYLCAISNGLGEKLFFGSGTQLSVL.